This T cell receptor beta chain was captured in a study of T cells expressing NK-cell markers. This CDR3 has 12 residues. Beta-chain TCR cDNA was generated via 5'RACE template switching with UMIs. TCRdb re-called the 5' RACE reads and catalogs CDR3 proteins one per entry, DNA excluded. Recorded for this sample: a few hundred thousand distinct CDR3 sequences. The sample comprised blood T cells: a sorted CD56 or NKG2C T cell subset, CD4+ or CD8+ T cells, or bulk PBMC T cells (not recorded which). The chain joins TRBV12-3 or TRBV12-4 to TRBJ1-4; TCRdb's D call, TRBD1, is unchecked because there is no DNA. This TCR came from a man aged 18 to 69 in good health. CDR3 loop: CASSLSRAGLFF.